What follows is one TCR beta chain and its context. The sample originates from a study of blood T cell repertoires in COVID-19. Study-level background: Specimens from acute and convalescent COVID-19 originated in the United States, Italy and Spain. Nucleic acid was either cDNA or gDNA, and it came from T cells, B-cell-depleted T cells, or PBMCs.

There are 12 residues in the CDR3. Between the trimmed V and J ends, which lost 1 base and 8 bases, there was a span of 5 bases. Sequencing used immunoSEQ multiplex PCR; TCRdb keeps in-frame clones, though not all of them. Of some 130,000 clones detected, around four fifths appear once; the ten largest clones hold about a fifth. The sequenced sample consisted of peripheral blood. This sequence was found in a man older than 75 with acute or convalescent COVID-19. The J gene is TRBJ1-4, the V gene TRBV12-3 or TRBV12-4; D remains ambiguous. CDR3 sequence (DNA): TGTGCCAGCAGTTTAGTACTGGAAAAACTGTTTTTT. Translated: CASSLVLEKLFF.